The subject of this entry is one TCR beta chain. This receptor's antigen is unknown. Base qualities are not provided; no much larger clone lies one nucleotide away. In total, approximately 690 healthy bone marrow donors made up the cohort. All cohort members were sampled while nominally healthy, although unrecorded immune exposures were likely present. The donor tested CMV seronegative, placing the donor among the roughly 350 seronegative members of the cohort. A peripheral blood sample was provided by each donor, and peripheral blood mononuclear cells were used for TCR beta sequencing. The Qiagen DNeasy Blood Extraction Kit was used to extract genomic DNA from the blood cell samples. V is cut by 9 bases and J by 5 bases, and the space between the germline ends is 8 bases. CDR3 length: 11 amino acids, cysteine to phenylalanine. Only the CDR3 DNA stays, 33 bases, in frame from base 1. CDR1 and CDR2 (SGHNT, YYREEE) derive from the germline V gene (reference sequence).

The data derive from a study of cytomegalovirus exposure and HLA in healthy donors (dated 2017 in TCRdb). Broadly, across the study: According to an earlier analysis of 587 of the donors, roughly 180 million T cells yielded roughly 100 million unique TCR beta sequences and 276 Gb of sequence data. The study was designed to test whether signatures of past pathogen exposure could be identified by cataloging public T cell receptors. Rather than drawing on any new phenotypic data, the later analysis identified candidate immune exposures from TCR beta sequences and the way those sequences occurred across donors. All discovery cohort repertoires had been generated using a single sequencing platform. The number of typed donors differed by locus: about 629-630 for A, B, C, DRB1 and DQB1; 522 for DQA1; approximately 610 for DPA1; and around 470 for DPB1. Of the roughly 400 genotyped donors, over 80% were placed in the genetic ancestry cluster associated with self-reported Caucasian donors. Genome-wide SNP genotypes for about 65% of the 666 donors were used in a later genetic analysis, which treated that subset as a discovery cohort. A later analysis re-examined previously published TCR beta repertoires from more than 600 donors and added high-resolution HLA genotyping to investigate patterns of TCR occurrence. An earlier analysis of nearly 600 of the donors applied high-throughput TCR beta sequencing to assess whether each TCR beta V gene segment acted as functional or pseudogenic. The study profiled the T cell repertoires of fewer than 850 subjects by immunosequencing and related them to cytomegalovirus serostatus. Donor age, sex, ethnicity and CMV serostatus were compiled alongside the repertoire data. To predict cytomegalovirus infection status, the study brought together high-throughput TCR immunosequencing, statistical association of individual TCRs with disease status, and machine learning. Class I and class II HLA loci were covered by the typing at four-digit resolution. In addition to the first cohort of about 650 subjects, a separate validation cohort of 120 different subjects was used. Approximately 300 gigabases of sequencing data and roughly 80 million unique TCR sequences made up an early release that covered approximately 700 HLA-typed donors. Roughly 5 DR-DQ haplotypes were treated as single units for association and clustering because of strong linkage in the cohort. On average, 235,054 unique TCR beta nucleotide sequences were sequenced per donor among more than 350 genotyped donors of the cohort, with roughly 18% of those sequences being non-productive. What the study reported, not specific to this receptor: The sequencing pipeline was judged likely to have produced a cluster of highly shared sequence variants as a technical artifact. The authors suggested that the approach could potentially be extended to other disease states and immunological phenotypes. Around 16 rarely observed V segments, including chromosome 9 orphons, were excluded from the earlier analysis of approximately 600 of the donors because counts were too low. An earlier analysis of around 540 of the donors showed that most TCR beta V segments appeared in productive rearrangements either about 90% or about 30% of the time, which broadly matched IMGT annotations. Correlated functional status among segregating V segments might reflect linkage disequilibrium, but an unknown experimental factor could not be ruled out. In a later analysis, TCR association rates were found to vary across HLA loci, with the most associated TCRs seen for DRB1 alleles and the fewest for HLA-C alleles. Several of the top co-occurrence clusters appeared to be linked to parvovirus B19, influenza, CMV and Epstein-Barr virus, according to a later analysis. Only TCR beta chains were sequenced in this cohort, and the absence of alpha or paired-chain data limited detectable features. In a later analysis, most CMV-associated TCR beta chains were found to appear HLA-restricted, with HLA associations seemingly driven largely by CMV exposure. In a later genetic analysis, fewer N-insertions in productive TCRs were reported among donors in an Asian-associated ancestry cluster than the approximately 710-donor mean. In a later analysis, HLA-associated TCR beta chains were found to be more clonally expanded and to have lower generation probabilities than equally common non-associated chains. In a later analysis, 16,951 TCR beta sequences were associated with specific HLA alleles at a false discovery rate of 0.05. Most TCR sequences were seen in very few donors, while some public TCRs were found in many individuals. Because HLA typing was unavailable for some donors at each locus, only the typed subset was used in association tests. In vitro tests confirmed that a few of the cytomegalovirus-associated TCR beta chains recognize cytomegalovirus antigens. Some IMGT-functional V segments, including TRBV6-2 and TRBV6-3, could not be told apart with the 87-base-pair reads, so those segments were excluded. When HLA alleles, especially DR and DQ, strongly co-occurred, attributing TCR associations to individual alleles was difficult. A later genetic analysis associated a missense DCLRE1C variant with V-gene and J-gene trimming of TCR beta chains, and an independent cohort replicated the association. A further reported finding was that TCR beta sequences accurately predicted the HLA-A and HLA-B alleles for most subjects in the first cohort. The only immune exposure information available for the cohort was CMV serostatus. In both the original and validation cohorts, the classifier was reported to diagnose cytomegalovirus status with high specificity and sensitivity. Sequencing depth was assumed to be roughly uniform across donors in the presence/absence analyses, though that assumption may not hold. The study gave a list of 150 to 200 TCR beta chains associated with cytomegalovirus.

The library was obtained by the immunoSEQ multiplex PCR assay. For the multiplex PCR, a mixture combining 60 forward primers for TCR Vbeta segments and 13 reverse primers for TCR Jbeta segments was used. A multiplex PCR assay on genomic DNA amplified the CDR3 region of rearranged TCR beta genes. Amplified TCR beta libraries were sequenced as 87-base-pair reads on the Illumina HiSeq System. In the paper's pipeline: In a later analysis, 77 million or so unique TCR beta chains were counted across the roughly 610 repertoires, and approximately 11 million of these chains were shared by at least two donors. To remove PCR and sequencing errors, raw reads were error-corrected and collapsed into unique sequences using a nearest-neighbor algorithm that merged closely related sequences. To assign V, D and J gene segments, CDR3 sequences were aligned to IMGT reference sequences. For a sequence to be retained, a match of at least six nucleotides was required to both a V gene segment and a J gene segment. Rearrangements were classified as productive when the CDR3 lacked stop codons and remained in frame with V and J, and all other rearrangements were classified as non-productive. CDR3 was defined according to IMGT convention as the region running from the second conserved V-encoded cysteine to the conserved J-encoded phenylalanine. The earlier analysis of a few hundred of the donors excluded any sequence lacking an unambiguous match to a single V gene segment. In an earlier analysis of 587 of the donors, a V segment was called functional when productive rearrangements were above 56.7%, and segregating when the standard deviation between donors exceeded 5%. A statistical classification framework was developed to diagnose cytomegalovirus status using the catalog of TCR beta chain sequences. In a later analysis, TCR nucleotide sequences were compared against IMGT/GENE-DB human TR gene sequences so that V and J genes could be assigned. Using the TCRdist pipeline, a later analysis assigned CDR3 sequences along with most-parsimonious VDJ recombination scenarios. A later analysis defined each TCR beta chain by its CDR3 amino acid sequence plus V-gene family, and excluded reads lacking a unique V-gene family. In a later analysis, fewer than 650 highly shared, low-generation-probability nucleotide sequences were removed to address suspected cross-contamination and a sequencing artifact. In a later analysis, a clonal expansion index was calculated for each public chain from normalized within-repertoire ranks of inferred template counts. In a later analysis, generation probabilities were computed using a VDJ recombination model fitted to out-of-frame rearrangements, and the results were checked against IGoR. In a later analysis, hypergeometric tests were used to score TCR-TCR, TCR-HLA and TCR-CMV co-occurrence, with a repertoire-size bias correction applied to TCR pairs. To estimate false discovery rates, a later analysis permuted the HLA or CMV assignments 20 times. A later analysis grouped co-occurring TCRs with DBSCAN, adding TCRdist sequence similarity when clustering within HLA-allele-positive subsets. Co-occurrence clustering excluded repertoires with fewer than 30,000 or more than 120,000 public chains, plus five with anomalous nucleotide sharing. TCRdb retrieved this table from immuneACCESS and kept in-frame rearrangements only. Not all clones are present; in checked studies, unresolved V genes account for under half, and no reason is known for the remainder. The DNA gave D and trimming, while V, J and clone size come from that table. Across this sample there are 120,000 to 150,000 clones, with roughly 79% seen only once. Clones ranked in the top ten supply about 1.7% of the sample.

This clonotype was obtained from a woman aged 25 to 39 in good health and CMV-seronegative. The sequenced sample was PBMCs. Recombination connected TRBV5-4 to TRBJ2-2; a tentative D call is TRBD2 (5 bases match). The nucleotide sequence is TGTGCCATGAGCGGAACCGGGGAGCTGTTTTTT. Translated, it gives CAMSGTGELFF.